A selection of T cell receptor beta chains follows, all from one sample in a study of early T cells in non-severe SARS-CoV-2 infection. TCRdb recomputed calls from the 5' RACE reads with MiXCR, one row per CDR3 protein. The repertoire has tens of thousands of distinct CDR3 sequences, over 9% of them found once; the top ten carry 5% to 8%. The sequenced sample was whole blood. Source of these receptors: an adult who was a healthcare worker with PCR-confirmed SARS-CoV-2 infection or an uninfected control (not recorded which). Both conserved end residues are part of each CDR3. Each record gives: clone size, D gene, V gene, J gene, CDR3 DNA, CDR3 protein. A D gene is named only where the DNA matches it firmly. Where a row states a size, it is once, few, many or the class of an expanded clone; other rows omit it.

clone_size: few; d_call: TRBD2; v_call: TRBV5-4; j_call: TRBJ2-7; cdr3_nt: TGTGCCAGCAGCTTAGCGGGGGCCCGCTACGAGCAGTACTTC; cdr3_aa: CASSLAGARYEQYF
clone_size: -; d_call: TRBD1; v_call: TRBV20-1; j_call: TRBJ1-3; cdr3_nt: TGCAGTGCTCGATCGACAGGGGGAAACACCATATATTTT; cdr3_aa: CSARSTGGNTIYF
clone_size: few; d_call: TRBD1; v_call: TRBV6-2/TRBV6-3; j_call: TRBJ1-5; cdr3_nt: TGTGCCAGCAGTTACTCCTTTTTAGGGACAGGGGATCAGCCCCAGCATTTT; cdr3_aa: CASSYSFLGTGDQPQHF
clone_size: few; d_call: -; v_call: TRBV29-1; j_call: TRBJ2-3; cdr3_nt: TGCAGCGTAGCGATCTCTAGCACAGATACGCAGTATTTT; cdr3_aa: CSVAISSTDTQYF
clone_size: few; d_call: -; v_call: TRBV7-9; j_call: TRBJ2-1; cdr3_nt: TGTGCCAGCAGCCCCCTCCGTGGGCCAGACTACAATGAGCAGTTCTTC; cdr3_aa: CASSPLRGPDYNEQFF
clone_size: -; d_call: -; v_call: TRBV6-5; j_call: TRBJ1-1; cdr3_nt: TGTGCCAGCAGTTACCCCGGGGGCTTGACTGAAGCTTTCTTT; cdr3_aa: CASSYPGGLTEAFF
clone_size: few; d_call: -; v_call: TRBV27; j_call: TRBJ1-5; cdr3_nt: TGTGCCAGCAGGGGGACGGGCAATCAGCCCCAGCATTTT; cdr3_aa: CASRGTGNQPQHF
clone_size: few; d_call: TRBD2; v_call: TRBV14; j_call: TRBJ2-1; cdr3_nt: TGTGCCAGCAGCCGTTTAGCGGGAGCAGGGTACAATGAGCAGTTCTTC; cdr3_aa: CASSRLAGAGYNEQFF
clone_size: -; d_call: TRBD2; v_call: TRBV18; j_call: TRBJ2-5; cdr3_nt: TGTGCCAGCTCACCAATCTTTAGCGGGAGAGGTACATTAGGAGAGACCCAGTACTTC; cdr3_aa: CASSPIFSGRGTLGETQYF
clone_size: many; d_call: -; v_call: TRBV11-2; j_call: TRBJ2-1; cdr3_nt: TGTGCCAGCAGCTTAGGCGGGATTTACAATGAGCAGTTCTTC; cdr3_aa: CASSLGGIYNEQFF
clone_size: -; d_call: TRBD1; v_call: TRBV7-9; j_call: TRBJ2-1; cdr3_nt: TGTGCCAGCAGCTCCACGACAGGGGGCTTGAGGAATGAGCAGTTCTTC; cdr3_aa: CASSSTTGGLRNEQFF